This T cell receptor beta chain is drawn from a study of blood T cell repertoires in COVID-19. The overall study: The analysed material was cDNA or gDNA that came from T cells, B-cell-depleted T cells, or PBMCs.

CDR3 length equals 14 residues. Per the germline V gene, CDR1 is LNHNV and CDR2 is YYDKDF (reference sequence). Between the trimmed V and J ends, which lost 6 bases and 3 bases, there was a span of 12 bases. Sequenced by immunoSEQ multiplex PCR; TCRdb stores in-frame clones only, minus some. The sample records about 190,000 clones, about 85% being singletons. Sequencing was performed on peripheral blood. The gene calls are TRBV15 and TRBJ2-1, with D perhaps matching TRBD2 (6 bases). This clonotype originated in an elderly woman with acute or convalescent COVID-19. The CDR3 DNA reads as TGTGCCACCAGGAGGATGCGGGACTACAATGAGCAGTTCTTC. Protein product: CATRRMRDYNEQFF.